Listed below are T cell receptor beta chains from one sample, sequenced in a study of blood T cells in healthy people across ages. Using its own MiXCR run on the 5' RACE reads, TCRdb lists one record per CDR3 protein. In the table there are hundreds of thousands of distinct CDR3 sequences, 58% of which are singletons. The sample taken for sequencing was blood. These receptor sequences come from a young man in good health. The CDR3 runs from the conserved cysteine through the conserved F or W. Each record gives: CDR3 DNA, CDR3 protein, V gene, J gene, clone size, D gene. The D gene is left open where the match is weak. Clone size is shown for a subset of rows, as once, few, many or a class of expanded clone.

TGCAGTGCCCCCCCCAGCGGGAGGGCAGATACGCAGTATTTT,CSAPPSGRADTQYF,TRBV20-1,TRBJ2-3,.,TRBD2
TGTGCCAGCAGTTCCGGGACTAGCGGTAACCAAGAGACCCAGTACTTC,CASSSGTSGNQETQYF,TRBV6-6,TRBJ2-5,few,TRBD2
TGTGCCAGCAACAATCCCCTTTGGGAGCCCCAGCATTTT,CASNNPLWEPQHF,TRBV28,TRBJ1-5,many,.
TGTGCCAGCAGCGCATACTACCGGGATAGTAACTACGAGCAGTACTTC,CASSAYYRDSNYEQYF,TRBV16,TRBJ2-7,once,.
TGCAGCGTTGAAGATTACAGGGAACACGGCTATGGCTACACCTTC,CSVEDYREHGYGYTF,TRBV29-1,TRBJ1-2,once,.
TGCAGCGCCGACAGCCCGCCTAAAGGCTACACCTTC,CSADSPPKGYTF,TRBV29-1,TRBJ1-2,.,.
TGCAGTGCAACAGGTGACTTCGAGGGGGGCAATGAGCAGTTCTTC,CSATGDFEGGNEQFF,TRBV20-1,TRBJ2-1,.,.
TGTGCCAGCAGTGCCCGGACTAGCGGGGGATCTGGGGCCAACGTCCTGACTTTC,CASSARTSGGSGANVLTF,TRBV6-1,TRBJ2-6,once,TRBD2
TGCAGCGTTGGGAACGGGTTCTACGAGCAGTACTTC,CSVGNGFYEQYF,TRBV29-1,TRBJ2-7,.,.
TGTGCCAGCAGCCATGGGACTAGCGGGTCATGGGATGAGCAGTACTTC,CASSHGTSGSWDEQYF,TRBV7-2,TRBJ2-7,.,TRBD2
TGTGCCAGCAGCTCCTCTCTTAGCGGAGGTTACGAGCAGTACTTC,CASSSSLSGGYEQYF,TRBV13,TRBJ2-7,.,.
TGTGCCAGCAGACCGGGACAGCCAAGCCGGTTGGACATTCAGTACTTC,CASRPGQPSRLDIQYF,TRBV25-1,TRBJ2-4,few,TRBD1
TGTGCCATCAGTGGCGGGAGTGGAGAAGAGCAGTTCTTC,CAISGGSGEEQFF,TRBV10-3,TRBJ2-1,.,TRBD2
TGTGCCAGCAGCTTAGCAGGTAGTGTCACTGAAGCTTTCTTT,CASSLAGSVTEAFF,TRBV7-2,TRBJ1-1,.,.
TGTGCCAGCAGCCAAGATAGGGAGGACAGCGTTTATGGCTACACCTTC,CASSQDREDSVYGYTF,TRBV3-1,TRBJ1-2,.,.
TGTGCCAGCAGCGTGGCCACAGGGAAGAGGGGTTTCTTT,CASSVATGKRGFF,TRBV7-9,TRBJ1-1,.,.
TGCAGTGCGGAGAGCCGTACAAACAATGAGCAGTTCTTC,CSAESRTNNEQFF,TRBV20-1,TRBJ2-1,.,.
TGCGCCAGCAGCCAAGTTCTTCACTGGAACACTGAAGCTTTCTTT,CASSQVLHWNTEAFF,TRBV4-1,TRBJ1-1,.,.
TGTGCCATCACACCCTCATCAGGAGGGCGAGGAGAGACCCAGTACTTC,CAITPSSGGRGETQYF,TRBV12-3/TRBV12-4,TRBJ2-5,.,.
TGCAGCGTTGACCAGACCCAGTACTTC,CSVDQTQYF,TRBV29-1,TRBJ2-5,.,.
TGTGCTAGTGGTTTGGAGCCGATTAGGGGGCAGGAGACCCAGTACTTC,CASGLEPIRGQETQYF,TRBV12-5,TRBJ2-5,.,TRBD1
TGTGCCTGCCGCGGGACAGTTCTGTTCTACGAGCAGTACTTC,CACRGTVLFYEQYF,TRBV28,TRBJ2-7,.,.
TGTGCCAGCAGCCAAGTAGTAGGAGAAGAGACCCAGTACTTC,CASSQVVGEETQYF,TRBV3-1,TRBJ2-5,.,.
TGTGCCACCAGCAGAGAAGCCGGGACAGGGCTTCGCGAGCAGTACTTC,CATSREAGTGLREQYF,TRBV15,TRBJ2-7,.,TRBD1
TGTGCCAGCAGCTCCACTGGGCGCTCCTACGAGCAGTACTTC,CASSSTGRSYEQYF,TRBV7-2,TRBJ2-7,few,.
TGTGCCAGCCGAAAGAGCGGGGGGGAGTACAATGAGCAGTTCTTC,CASRKSGGEYNEQFF,TRBV9,TRBJ2-1,.,TRBD2
TGTGCCAGCAGCTTAGCCGGGAATTCCCCGGGGACCCAGTACTTC,CASSLAGNSPGTQYF,TRBV7-6,TRBJ2-5,few,.
TGTGCCAGCAGCGGCGAGGACAGCCACAATCAGCCCCAGCATTTT,CASSGEDSHNQPQHF,TRBV7-9,TRBJ1-5,.,.
TGCGCCAGCAGCTTCGAGCGGGTCGCGGTCTACGAGCAGTACTTC,CASSFERVAVYEQYF,TRBV5-1,TRBJ2-7,.,.
TGCAGTGCTCCCAATATCCTTGGTGGCTACACCTTC,CSAPNILGGYTF,TRBV20-1,TRBJ1-2,.,.
TGCAGTGCTAACCTGGACCGTTCCGGCAATGAGCAGTTCTTC,CSANLDRSGNEQFF,TRBV20-1,TRBJ2-1,few,.
TGTGCCAGCAGCTTAGGAGCGGGGCCACTAAGGCAAGAGACCCAGTACTTC,CASSLGAGPLRQETQYF,TRBV7-9,TRBJ2-5,.,TRBD2
TGCGCCAGCAGCCAAGAGTTGGCCCGAGCGGCGCACAATGAGCAGTTCTTC,CASSQELARAAHNEQFF,TRBV4-3,TRBJ2-1,.,.
TGCGCCAGCAGCTTGCTTAATCTCGGGACAGGGACGAAAGATGAGCAGTTCTTC,CASSLLNLGTGTKDEQFF,TRBV5-1,TRBJ2-1,few,TRBD1
TGCGCCAGCCCGATCTACGAGCAGTACTTC,CASPIYEQYF,TRBV5-1,TRBJ2-7,few,.
TGCGCCAGTTCTGCCGGGACCTCGGGGCAGCCCCAGCATTTT,CASSAGTSGQPQHF,TRBV5-1,TRBJ1-5,.,.
TGTGCCAGCAGCCCCGGGACAGGGGGACACAATGAGCAGTTCTTC,CASSPGTGGHNEQFF,TRBV5-5,TRBJ2-1,few,TRBD1
TGCAGTGCTTTACTAGCGGGAGATTACAATGAGCAGTTCTTC,CSALLAGDYNEQFF,TRBV20-1,TRBJ2-1,many,TRBD2
TGTGCCAGCAGTTACAAGGGACCGCGGAACACTGAAGCTTTCTTT,CASSYKGPRNTEAFF,TRBV6-5,TRBJ1-1,once,.
TGCGCCAGCAGCTTGGGGGCGGGGGAGCCAAGAAACACTGAAGCTTTCTTT,CASSLGAGEPRNTEAFF,TRBV5-1,TRBJ1-1,.,.
TGCAGTGTTTCGGGGGGTCGGAATGAGCAGTTCTTC,CSVSGGRNEQFF,TRBV20-1,TRBJ2-1,few,TRBD2
TGTGCCAGCTGGCGGGGGACATCCACCTACGAGCAGTACTTC,CASWRGTSTYEQYF,TRBV28,TRBJ2-7,few,.
TGCAGTGCTAGCGTGGGGTACAATGAGCAGTTCTTC,CSASVGYNEQFF,TRBV20-1,TRBJ2-1,few,.
TGTGCCAGCAACCCCGGCAGGGTGAACACCGAAGCTTTCTTT,CASNPGRVNTEAFF,TRBV7-2,TRBJ1-1,.,.
TGTGCCAGCAGACAATCTGGGGCCAACGTCCTGACTTTC,CASRQSGANVLTF,TRBV7-9,TRBJ2-6,few,.
TGTGCCAGCAGCTCAGGGGTATATCAGCCCCAGCATTTT,CASSSGVYQPQHF,TRBV28,TRBJ1-5,.,.
TGCAGCGTAGGGGTGAACACTGAAGCTTTCTTT,CSVGVNTEAFF,TRBV29-1,TRBJ1-1,once,.
TGCAGCGTTTGTACAGGGGGCCCTAGCTCCTACGAGCAGTACTTC,CSVCTGGPSSYEQYF,TRBV29-1,TRBJ2-7,.,TRBD1